This TCR beta chain was captured by sequencing in a study of blood T cell repertoires in COVID-19. TCRdb keeps only in-frame clones here, not all; method: immunoSEQ multiplex PCR. The profile shows about 18,000 clones, approximately 90% of them singletons. This CDR3 comprises 14 residues. Germline CDR1 is SGHRS and CDR2 is YFSETQ. Between the trimmed V and J ends, which lost 4 bases and 3 bases, there was a span of 13 bases. This clone was picked up a small number of times. The sequenced sample consisted of peripheral blood. The TCR originated in a human donor in a cohort sampled during active COVID-19. This chain joins TRBV5-1 and TRBJ1-1; a weak D match, TRBD1 (6 bases). CDR3 protein: CASSTQGGDTEAFF. The CDR3 DNA reads TGCGCCAGCAGCACACAGGGCGGCGACACTGAAGCTTTCTTT.